The rows below give T cell receptor beta chains drawn from one sample of a study of neurological immune-mediated disorders. In TCRdb, the 5' RACE reads were re-called with MiXCR into one record per CDR3 protein. The sample holds approximately 15,000 distinct CDR3 sequences, about a fifth seen once. Sequenced: PBMCs. Receptor source: a man aged 50-60 years in good health. Each CDR3 is given with its conserved first and last residue. D genes are given only for firm matches. Expanded clones are given a class, and other clones once, few, many or no size at all.

cdr3_nt | cdr3_aa | clone_size | j_call | v_call | d_call
TGTGCCAGCAGCCAGTCAGGGGCAGGGGTGAGGCAGCCCCAGCATTTT | CASSQSGAGVRQPQHF | many | TRBJ1-5 | TRBV4-2 | .
TGCAGTGCTAGAGATGACGGACGCGGGGGCACAGATACGCAGTATTTT | CSARDDGRGGTDTQYF | few | TRBJ2-3 | TRBV20-1 | .
TGCAGTGCTAGAGCCTCAGCGGGAGGAAGGAATGAGCAGTTCTTC | CSARASAGGRNEQFF | many | TRBJ2-1 | TRBV20-1 | TRBD2
TGCAGTGCTAGTAACGGGGCGCCGAACACCGGGGAGCTGTTTTTT | CSASNGAPNTGELFF | many | TRBJ2-2 | TRBV20-1 | .
TGTGCCAGCAGCCGGGACACCTATGGCTACACCTTC | CASSRDTYGYTF | many | TRBJ1-2 | TRBV14 | .
TGTGCCAGCAGCCTACAGAGCAGTAATGAAAAACTGTTTTTT | CASSLQSSNEKLFF | many | TRBJ1-4 | TRBV7-2 | .
TGCAGTGCAACCGGACTAGCGGGAGGGGACACAGATACGCAGTATTTT | CSATGLAGGDTDTQYF | . | TRBJ2-3 | TRBV20-1 | TRBD2
TGCAGTGCTAGGAGAGGGGGGAGCAATCAGCCCCAGCATTTT | CSARRGGSNQPQHF | many | TRBJ1-5 | TRBV20-1 | .
TGTGCCAGCAGTTACGGGCTAGCGGGAGAGCAGTACTTC | CASSYGLAGEQYF | medium-sized | TRBJ2-7 | TRBV6-5 | TRBD2
TGCAGTGCTAACCGGGACAGGGACCATTTGGCCCAGTACTTC | CSANRDRDHLAQYF | medium-sized | TRBJ2-5 | TRBV20-1 | TRBD1
TGTGCCAGCGGGACAACCTCCTACGAGCAGTACTTC | CASGTTSYEQYF | . | TRBJ2-7 | TRBV6-2/TRBV6-3 | .
TGTGCCAGCACTAGACGGGACAGGGCGAACACCGGGGAGCTGTTTTTT | CASTRRDRANTGELFF | . | TRBJ2-2 | TRBV27 | TRBD1
TGCAGCGTTCTTCAGGTGGGGGGACCCTACGAGCAGTACTTC | CSVLQVGGPYEQYF | medium-sized | TRBJ2-7 | TRBV29-1 | .
. | CASSFYICSASPRLAGVDEQFF | . | TRBJ2-1 | TRBV5-1 | .
TGCAGTGCTAGCGGCGCGGGAGGGAACTCCTACGAGCAGTACTTC | CSASGAGGNSYEQYF | . | TRBJ2-7 | TRBV20-1 | TRBD2
TGTGCCAGCAGCTTAGTCGGGACAGAAACCACAGATACGCAGTATTTT | CASSLVGTETTDTQYF | . | TRBJ2-3 | TRBV7-9 | TRBD1
TGCAGTGCGGAGGGGCTGGGGGGTACTGAAGCTTTCTTT | CSAEGLGGTEAFF | many | TRBJ1-1 | TRBV20-1 | .
TGCGCCAGCAGCCCGGTGGGACAGAGCACAGATACGCAGTATTTT | CASSPVGQSTDTQYF | many | TRBJ2-3 | TRBV5-1 | TRBD1
TGTGCCAGCAGTTTAAGGAGTGGACTAGCGGATACCTACGAGCAGTACTTC | CASSLRSGLADTYEQYF | many | TRBJ2-7 | TRBV12-3/TRBV12-4 | TRBD2
TGCAGTGCTAGACGCATTTCCTACGAGCAGTACTTC | CSARRISYEQYF | . | TRBJ2-7 | TRBV29-1 | .
TGTGCCAGCAGCGGGAGCCGGTACACAGATACGCAGTATTTT | CASSGSRYTDTQYF | many | TRBJ2-3 | TRBV5-5 | .
TGCGCCAGCAGCCAAGACGGCGGTCCCCCGGGCAATGAGCAGTTCTTC | CASSQDGGPPGNEQFF | many | TRBJ2-1 | TRBV4-1 | .
TGCGCCAGCAGCTTCCTAGGGCAGGGGGATCAGCCCCAGCATTTT | CASSFLGQGDQPQHF | many | TRBJ1-5 | TRBV5-1 | TRBD1
TGTGCCAGCAGCCCGAGTCGGCTACCAGAGACCCAGTACTTC | CASSPSRLPETQYF | . | TRBJ2-5 | TRBV7-6 | .
TGTGCCAGCAGCTCTCCCCTTAACACCGGGGAGCTGTTTTTT | CASSSPLNTGELFF | many | TRBJ2-2 | TRBV7-9 | .
TGCAGTGCTAGACTAGCGGGAGGGATGGAGACCCAGTACTTC | CSARLAGGMETQYF | medium-sized | TRBJ2-5 | TRBV20-1 | TRBD2
TGTGCCAGCACCCCTCTAGCCGGAGGGTTCAATGAGCAGTTCTTC | CASTPLAGGFNEQFF | . | TRBJ2-1 | TRBV6-1 | .
TGCGCCAGCAGCCTAGACAGAAATAATTCACCCCTCCACTTT | CASSLDRNNSPLHF | many | TRBJ1-6 | TRBV4-3 | .
TGTGCCAGCAGCTTAGCGCTCGGTAGCGGGAGCACAGATACGCAGTATTTT | CASSLALGSGSTDTQYF | many | TRBJ2-3 | TRBV7-9 | TRBD2
TGTGCCAGCAGTGTTGGTTCCTACAATGAGCAGTTCTTC | CASSVGSYNEQFF | many | TRBJ2-1 | TRBV2 | .
TGCGCCAGCAGCCGCCGGGACAGACCTATGAACACTGAAGCTTTCTTT | CASSRRDRPMNTEAFF | . | TRBJ1-1 | TRBV4-1 | TRBD1
TGTGCCAGCAGTTACTTACAGGTGGGAAGCAATCAGCCCCAGCATTTT | CASSYLQVGSNQPQHF | . | TRBJ1-5 | TRBV28 | .
TGTGCCAGCAGCCAAGTGGCTAGCTCCTACGAGCAGTACTTC | CASSQVASSYEQYF | few | TRBJ2-7 | TRBV3-1 | .
TGCAGTGCCCGGCAGGGGAGGGGATACGAGCAGTACTTC | CSARQGRGYEQYF | many | TRBJ2-7 | TRBV20-1 | .
TGTGCCAGCAGTTTCCTGACTAGCGGGGGCTACAATGAGCAGTTCTTC | CASSFLTSGGYNEQFF | many | TRBJ2-1 | TRBV28 | TRBD2
TGCAGTGCGAGGGCTGGGCTCAATCAGCCCCAGCATTTT | CSARAGLNQPQHF | many | TRBJ1-5 | TRBV20-1 | .
TGCAGTGTGGGGCGTCCGGACTACCCCAGGCCGTATTTT | CSVGRPDYPRPYF | . | TRBJ2-3 | TRBV20-1 | .
TGCGCCAGCAGCGCAGACCCCCGGGATACGCAGTATTTT | CASSADPRDTQYF | few | TRBJ2-3 | TRBV5-1 | .
TGCAGTGTGTTTTGGGATCTGAGGGCGTCGACCTACGAGCAGTACTTC | CSVFWDLRASTYEQYF | many | TRBJ2-7 | TRBV20-1 | .
TGTGCCAGCAGCTTAGGACATACTTCCTACGAGCAGTACTTC | CASSLGHTSYEQYF | medium-sized | TRBJ2-7 | TRBV7-6 | .
TGCGCCAGCAGCCCGGAAGGACTTGCAGATACGCAGTATTTT | CASSPEGLADTQYF | many | TRBJ2-3 | TRBV5-1 | .
TGCAGTGCCGGGGACAGCCTAGCGGATACGCAGTATTTT | CSAGDSLADTQYF | medium-sized | TRBJ2-3 | TRBV20-1 | .
TGTGCCATCAGGGAAGAAATGACAGGGCTGAACACTGAAGCTTTCTTT | CAIREEMTGLNTEAFF | . | TRBJ1-1 | TRBV10-3 | TRBD1
TGCAGCGTTGGGGGCGGCACCTACGAGCAGTACTTC | CSVGGGTYEQYF | medium-sized | TRBJ2-7 | TRBV29-1 | .
TGCAGTGCTAGGCGGGACAGGGGAAATCAGCCCCAGCATTTT | CSARRDRGNQPQHF | many | TRBJ1-5 | TRBV20-1 | TRBD1
TGTGCCAGCAGCTTAGAAGCGGGAGGATCCTACGAGCAGTACTTC | CASSLEAGGSYEQYF | few | TRBJ2-7 | TRBV11-1 | TRBD2
TGTGCCAGCAGCTTATCGGCAGACTGGCACTATGGCTACACCTTC | CASSLSADWHYGYTF | many | TRBJ1-2 | TRBV7-2 | .
TGTGCCAGCACCCGAAAGGGAGATAACACCGGGGAGCTGTTTTTT | CASTRKGDNTGELFF | . | TRBJ2-2 | TRBV12-3/TRBV12-4 | .
TGTGCCAGCAGCCCCGGGACTAGCGGGAGAAATGAGCAGTTCTTC | CASSPGTSGRNEQFF | many | TRBJ2-1 | TRBV27 | TRBD2
TGCAGTGCTAGAGACGGCGGGAGGACCTACAATGAGCAGTTCTTC | CSARDGGRTYNEQFF | many | TRBJ2-1 | TRBV20-1 | TRBD2
TGCAGTGCTAGACCCACCTCACCAGGGGGAGGGGAGACCCAGTACTTC | CSARPTSPGGGETQYF | many | TRBJ2-5 | TRBV20-1 | .
TGCAGTGCTAGTCCCCTAGCGGGGAGGCCCGGGGAGCTGTTTTTT | CSASPLAGRPGELFF | many | TRBJ2-2 | TRBV20-1 | TRBD2
TGTGCCAGCAGTTGGGCTTCGAGCGGGCTCGACAATGAGCAGTTCTTC | CASSWASSGLDNEQFF | many | TRBJ2-1 | TRBV28 | .
TGTGCCAGCAGGAGAGGCAGTTTCACCGGGGAGCTGTTTTTT | CASRRGSFTGELFF | many | TRBJ2-2 | TRBV3-1 | .